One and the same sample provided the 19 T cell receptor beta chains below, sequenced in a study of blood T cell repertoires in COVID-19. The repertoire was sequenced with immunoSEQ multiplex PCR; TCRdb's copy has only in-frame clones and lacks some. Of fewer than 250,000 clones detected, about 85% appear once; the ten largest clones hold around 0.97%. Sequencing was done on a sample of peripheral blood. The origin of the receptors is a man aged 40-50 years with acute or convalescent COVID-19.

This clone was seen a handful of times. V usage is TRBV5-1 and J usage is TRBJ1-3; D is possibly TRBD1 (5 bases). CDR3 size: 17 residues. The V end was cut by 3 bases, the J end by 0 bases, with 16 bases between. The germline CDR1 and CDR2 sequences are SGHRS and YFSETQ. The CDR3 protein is CASSSGVQGNSGNTIYF. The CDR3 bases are TGCGCCAGCAGCTCGGGGGTCCAGGGCAACTCTGGAAACACCATATATTTT. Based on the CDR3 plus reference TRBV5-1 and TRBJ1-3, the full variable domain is KAGVTQTPRYLIKTRGQQVTLSCSPISGHRSVSWYQQTPGQGLQFLFEYFSETQRNKGNFPGRFSGRQFSNSRSEMNVSTLELGDSALYLCASSSGVQGNSGNTIYFGEGSWLTVV.

CDR3 in amino acids: CASSSGTRRNEQFF. CDR3 sequence (DNA): TGTGCCAGCAGTTCCGGGACTAGGAGGAATGAGCAGTTCTTC. The gene calls are TRBV28 and TRBJ2-1; TRBD2 matches 8 bases. Germline lookup yields CDR1 MDHEN and CDR2 SYDVKM. V was pared by 4 bases and J by 7 bases, with 6 bases of the junction left unmatched. This CDR3 has 14 residues. Looking up the rest from reference TRBV28 and TRBJ2-1 gives the full variable domain: DVKVTQSSRYLVKRTGEKVFLECVQDMDHENMFWYRQDPGLGLRLIYFSYDVKMKEKGDIPEGYSVSREKKERFSLILESASTNQTSMYLCASSSGTRRNEQFFGPGTRLTVL.

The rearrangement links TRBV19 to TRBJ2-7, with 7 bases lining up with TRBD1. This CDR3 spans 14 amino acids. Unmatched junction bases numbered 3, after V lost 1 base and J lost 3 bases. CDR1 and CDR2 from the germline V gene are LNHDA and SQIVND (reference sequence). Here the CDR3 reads CASSIGPGGYEQYF. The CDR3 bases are TGTGCCAGTAGTATAGGCCCAGGGGGCTACGAGCAGTACTTC.

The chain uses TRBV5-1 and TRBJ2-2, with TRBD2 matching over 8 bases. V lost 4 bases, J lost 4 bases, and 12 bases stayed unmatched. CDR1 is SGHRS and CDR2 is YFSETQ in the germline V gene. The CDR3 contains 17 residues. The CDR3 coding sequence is TGCGCCAGCAGCCCTAATCGAGCGGGGGTCCGCACCGGGGAGCTGTTTTTT. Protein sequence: CASSPNRAGVRTGELFF.

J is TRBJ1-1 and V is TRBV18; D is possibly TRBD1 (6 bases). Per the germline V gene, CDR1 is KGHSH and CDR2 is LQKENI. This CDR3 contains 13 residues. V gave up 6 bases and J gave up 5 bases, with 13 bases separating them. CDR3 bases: TGTGCCAGCTCCCTCCAGGGGCGAACTGAAGCTTTCTTT. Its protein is CASSLQGRTEAFF.

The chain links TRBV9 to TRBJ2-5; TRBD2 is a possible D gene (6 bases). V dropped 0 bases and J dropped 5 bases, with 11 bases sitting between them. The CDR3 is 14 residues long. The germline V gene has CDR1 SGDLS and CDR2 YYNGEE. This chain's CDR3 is CASSVDEGRETQYF. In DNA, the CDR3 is TGTGCCAGCAGCGTAGACGAGGGGAGGGAGACCCAGTACTTC.

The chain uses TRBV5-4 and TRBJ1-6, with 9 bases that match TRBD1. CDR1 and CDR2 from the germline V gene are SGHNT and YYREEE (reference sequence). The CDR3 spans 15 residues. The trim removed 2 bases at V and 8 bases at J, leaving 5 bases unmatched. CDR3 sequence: CASSFWDRDDSPLHF. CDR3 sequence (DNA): TGTGCCAGCAGCTTCTGGGACAGGGATGATTCACCCCTCCACTTT.

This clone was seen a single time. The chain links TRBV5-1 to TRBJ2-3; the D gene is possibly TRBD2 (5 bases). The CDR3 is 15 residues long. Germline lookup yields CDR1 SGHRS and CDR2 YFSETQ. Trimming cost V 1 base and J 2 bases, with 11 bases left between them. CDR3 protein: CASSLSRGPTDTQYF. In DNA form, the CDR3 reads TGCGCCAGCAGCTTGAGTCGGGGTCCCACAGATACGCAGTATTTT.

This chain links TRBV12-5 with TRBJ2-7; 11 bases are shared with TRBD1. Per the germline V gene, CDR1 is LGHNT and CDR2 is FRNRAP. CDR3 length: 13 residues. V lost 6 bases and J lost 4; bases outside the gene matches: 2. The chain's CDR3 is CASGRDRGYEQYF. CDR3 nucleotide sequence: TGTGCTAGTGGGCGGGACAGGGGGTACGAGCAGTACTTC.

CDR3 protein: CAWSDSLAGAHNEQFF. In nucleotides, the CDR3 is TGTGCCTGGTCAGACTCTTTAGCGGGGGCCCACAATGAGCAGTTCTTC. The chain links TRBV30 to TRBJ2-1; 9 bases line up with TRBD2. The CDR3 loop spans 16 amino acids. Germline V gene lookup returns CDR1 GTSNPN and CDR2 SVGIG (reference sequence). V lost 5 bases to trimming and J lost 5 bases; unmatched junction nucleotides: 13.

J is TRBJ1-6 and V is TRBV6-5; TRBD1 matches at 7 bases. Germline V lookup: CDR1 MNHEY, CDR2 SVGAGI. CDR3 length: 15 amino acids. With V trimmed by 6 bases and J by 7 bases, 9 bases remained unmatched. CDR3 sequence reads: CASRSQGEWNSPLHF. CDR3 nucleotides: TGTGCCAGCAGGTCCCAGGGGGAGTGGAATTCACCCCTCCACTTT.

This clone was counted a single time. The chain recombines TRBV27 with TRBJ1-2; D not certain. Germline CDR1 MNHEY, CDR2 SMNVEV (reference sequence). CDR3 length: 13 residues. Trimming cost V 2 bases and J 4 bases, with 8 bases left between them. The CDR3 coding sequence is TGTGCCAGCAGTTTACTTTCGGGCTATGGCTACACCTTC. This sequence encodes CASSLLSGYGYTF.

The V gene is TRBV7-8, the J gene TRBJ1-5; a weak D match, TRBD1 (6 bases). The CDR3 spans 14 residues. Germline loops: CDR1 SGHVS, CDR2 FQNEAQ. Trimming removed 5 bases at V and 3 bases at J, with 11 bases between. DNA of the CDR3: TGTGCCAGCAGCCCCACAGGGCCCAATCAGCCCCAGCATTTT. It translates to CASSPTGPNQPQHF.

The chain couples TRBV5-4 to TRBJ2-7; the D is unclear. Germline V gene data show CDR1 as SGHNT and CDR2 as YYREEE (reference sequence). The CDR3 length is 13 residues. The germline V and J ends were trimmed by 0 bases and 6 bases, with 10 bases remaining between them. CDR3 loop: CASSLDAASEQYF. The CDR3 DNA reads TGTGCCAGCAGCTTGGATGCTGCTAGCGAGCAGTACTTC.

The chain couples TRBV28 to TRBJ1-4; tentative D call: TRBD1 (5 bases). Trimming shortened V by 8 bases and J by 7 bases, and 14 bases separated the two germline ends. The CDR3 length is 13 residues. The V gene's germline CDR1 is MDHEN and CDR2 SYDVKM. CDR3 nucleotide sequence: TGTGCCAGCCGGCGGGGGGGAGGTGAAAAACTGTTTTTT. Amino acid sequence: CASRRGGGEKLFF. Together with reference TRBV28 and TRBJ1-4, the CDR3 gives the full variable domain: DVKVTQSSRYLVKRTGEKVFLECVQDMDHENMFWYRQDPGLGLRLIYFSYDVKMKEKGDIPEGYSVSREKKERFSLILESASTNQTSMYLCASRRGGGEKLFFGSGTQLSVL.

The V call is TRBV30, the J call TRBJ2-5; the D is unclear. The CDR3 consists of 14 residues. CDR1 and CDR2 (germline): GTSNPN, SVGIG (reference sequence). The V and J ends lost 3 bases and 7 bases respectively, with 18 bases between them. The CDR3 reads CAWSGPTLVGTQYF. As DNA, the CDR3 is TGTGCCTGGAGCGGCCCGACTCTAGTCGGGACCCAGTACTTC. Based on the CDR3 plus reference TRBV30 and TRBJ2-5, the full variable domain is SQTIHQWPATLVQPVGSPLSLECTVEGTSNPNLYWYRQAAGRGLQLLFYSVGIGQISSEVPQNLSASRPQDRQFILSSKKLLLSDSGFYLCAWSGPTLVGTQYFGPGTRLLVL.

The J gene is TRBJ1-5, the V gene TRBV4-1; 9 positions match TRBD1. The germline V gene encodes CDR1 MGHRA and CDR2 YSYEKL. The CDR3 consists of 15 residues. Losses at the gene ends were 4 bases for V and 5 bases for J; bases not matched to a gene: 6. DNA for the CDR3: TGCGCCAGCAGCCCCATGGACAGGGGAGATCAGCCCCAGCATTTT. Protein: CASSPMDRGDQPQHF.

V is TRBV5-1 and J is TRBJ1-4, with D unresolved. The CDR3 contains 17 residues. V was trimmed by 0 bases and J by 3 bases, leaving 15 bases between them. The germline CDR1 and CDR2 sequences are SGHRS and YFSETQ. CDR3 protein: CASSLAPQVASNEKLFF. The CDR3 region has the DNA TGCGCCAGCAGCTTGGCTCCTCAAGTGGCTTCTAATGAAAAACTGTTTTTT.

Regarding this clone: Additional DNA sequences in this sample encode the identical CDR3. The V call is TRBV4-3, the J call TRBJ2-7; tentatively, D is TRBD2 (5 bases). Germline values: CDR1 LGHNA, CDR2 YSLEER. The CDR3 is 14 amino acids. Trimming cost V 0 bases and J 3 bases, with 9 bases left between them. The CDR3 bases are TGCGCCAGCAGCCAAGATCGAGGGAGCTACGAGCAGTACTTC. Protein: CASSQDRGSYEQYF.